The clone carrying this T cell receptor beta chain has more than one count but fewer than ten. Its antigen is not identified. These data come from a study of metastatic and nonmetastatic thyroid tumors. Study-level background: Repertoire comparisons spanned blood and tumor or nodule tissue from malignant and benign thyroid patients. Whole-study findings and limits: Relative to benign nodules, malignant thyroid tumors were reportedly characterized by significantly elevated TCR beta diversity in blood and tumor.

Authors' analysis steps: To classify distant metastasis in papillary thyroid cancer, a model was built from CDR3 differences across clinicopathological groups. TCRdb used MiXCR to call clones anew from the PCR reads. Clone size and V and J calls follow TCRdb, not the original study. The profile shows approximately 13,000 clones, around 25% of them singletons. The ends were cut back, 0 bases at V and 1 base at J, with 4 bases in the middle. The germline V gene has CDR1 MDHEN and CDR2 SYDVKM. CDR3 size: 13 residues. Each patient went into thyroid surgery without having received any treatment. Sample: blood. V and J are TRBV28 and TRBJ2-7, with unresolved D. The TCR originated in a male donor with papillary thyroid cancer or a benign thyroid nodule (not recorded which). Some clones in this sample may be carry-over from other donors' samples. CDR3 residues: CASSLWTSYEQYF. CDR3 coding DNA: TGTGCCAGCAGTTTATGGACATCCTACGAGCAGTACTTC.